The present T cell receptor (beta chain) was sequenced within a study of post-analysis software for immune sequencing data. Overall study findings and caveats: Elevated frequency relative to controls characterized four or five TRBV segments in patients, TRBV5-6, TRBV5-1 and TRBV20-1 among them.

The junction had 8 bases not matched to a gene; V was cut back by 3 bases and J by 2 bases. Germline values: CDR1 DFQATT, CDR2 SNEGSKA (reference sequence). The CDR3 sequence is 15 residues long. This clonotype was observed many times. Its specificity is not known. Sequencing libraries made from TCR beta cDNA carried unique molecular identifiers. One entry per CDR3 protein results from TCRdb running MiXCR on the PCR reads. The sample has roughly 170,000 distinct CDR3 sequences; around 30% are singletons. The material sequenced was blood. The sequence was obtained from a girl between 5 and 17 years old with multiple sclerosis. The chain links TRBV20-1 to TRBJ2-7; TRBD1 matches at 9 bases. The CDR3 reads CSARGPGQGPYEQYF. The DNA for the CDR3 is TGCAGTGCTAGGGGGCCGGGACAGGGACCCTACGAGCAGTACTTC.